The following is a T cell receptor (beta chain) sequence with its context. Its antigen remains undetermined. No base-level quality is on record; no much larger clone is a single base apart. The sample originates from a study of T cell responses to AZD1222 COVID-19 vaccine (dated by TCRdb to about 2021). Regarding the complete study: AZD1222 recipients whose second dose came at about 4 weeks and those whose second dose came at about 12 weeks were combined into one group, since spike-specific TCR depth and breadth did not differ between the two schedules. TCR sequencing was performed for 230 to 250 trial participants, of whom about 200 were given two doses of AZD1222 and roughly 25 were given two doses of MenACWY control vaccine. Trial participants were enrolled into age subgroups of 18-55, 56-69 and 70-plus years, which contained about 150, 28 and 57 TCR-sequenced participants, respectively.

According to the germline V gene, CDR1 reads SGHRS and CDR2 reads YFSETQ. The CDR3 goes from the cysteine to the phenylalanine over 13 residues. The only DNA kept is the CDR3, 39 bases in frame from the first base. V lost 7 bases and J lost 7 bases; the stretch between them is 17 bases long. What the study reported, not specific to this receptor: The vaccine-associated CD4 TCRs covered the entire spike protein, and the dominant responses fell in regions 160-218 and 743-854. Because no samples from the day 14 peak response were available, repertoires could be characterized only after the peak T cell response. In the small 56-69-year group, the increase in depth fell short of significance, most likely because of low power. Reportedly, close to half of the unique spike-specific TCRs recognized epitopes lying outside the regions that are mutated in the B.1.351 and B.1.1.7 variants. Conclusions about previously exposed vaccinees are limited because only five or six AZD1222 recipients were SARS-CoV-2 seropositive at baseline. Participants were mostly white British, with more females than males. The authors suggested clonal diversity may have been underestimated. After two AZD1222 doses, both the breadth and the depth of spike-specific TCRs were significantly higher than at day 0 and than in MenACWY recipients.

The CDR3 regions of human TCRbeta chains were subjected to immunosequencing. In the original analysis: TCRs in the repertoires were compared against a reference library of SARS-CoV-2-specific TCRs that had been generated with the MIRA antigen-specificity platform. Breadth was defined as the fraction of unique TCRs that were SARS-CoV-2-associated. Depth was defined as the fraction of total T cells that were SARS-CoV-2-associated. Using the MIRA data, each spike-specific TCR was mapped to the spike region that the TCR reacts to and placed in a CD4 or CD8 class. Log10-transformed breadth and depth values were compared by one-way ANOVA with Sidak's multiple comparisons tests. TCRdb limited this immuneACCESS table to in-frame rearrangements with V and J called. A share of clones is missing; checked studies link under half to unresolved V genes, and the rest is unexplained. V and J calls plus clone size are reproduced from that table; the DNA served to infer D and trimming. The sample table shows 90,000 to 120,000 clones, and 92% are seen once. The ten largest clones represent about 1.2% of the sample.

The sample's time point, from its label and the paper: baseline before first vaccination. Vaccinee samples came from UK trials COV001 and COV002, including a single-blind randomized controlled phase 2/3 trial of AZD1222 (ChAdOx1 nCoV-19) in healthy adults. For TCRbeta chain sequencing, PBMC samples from trial participants were taken at day 0 and at day 28 after the second dose. The chain links TRBV5-1 with TRBJ1-2; the D gene cannot be resolved reliably. The TCR comes from an adult in good health. The starting material was peripheral blood, obtained on day 0 of AZD1222 vaccination. The base sequence is TGCGCCAGCGGTCGAGGCCGAGGAGCTGGCTACACCTTC. Its coded protein is CASGRGRGAGYTF.